The sequence of this T cell receptor beta chain was determined in a study of blood T cell repertoires in COVID-19. J gave up 4 bases and V 6 bases, and 5 bases lay outside the gene matches. Germline CDR1 and CDR2: LNHDA and SQIVND (reference sequence). This CDR3 is 14 amino acids long. The table came from immunoSEQ multiplex PCR; TCRdb's copy has only in-frame clones and leaves some out. Among about 240,000 clones listed, approximately 90% were seen once. The receptor comes from a man aged 55 to 70 who had recovered from COVID-19. This chain uses TRBV19 with TRBJ1-1; 10 nucleotides agree with TRBD1. Sequenced input: peripheral blood. The CDR3 coding sequence is TGTGCCAGTAGAGGACAGGGGGTATCCACTGAAGCTTTCTTT. It encodes CASRGQGVSTEAFF.